The present entry profiles one T cell receptor (beta chain) with its context. Its antigen remains unidentified. This sample is part of a study of shared clonotypes between healthy human individuals. Study observations and caveats: The low donor count limited represented genetic and exposure-history diversity.

V lost 6 bases and J lost 5; bases outside the gene matches: 2. The CDR3 extends over 13 amino acids. Germline V gene data show CDR1 as MNHEY and CDR2 as SVGAGI. TCRdb's copy holds only in-frame clones and misses some; the assay was immunoSEQ multiplex PCR. The sample holds a few million clones, just over 90% seen once. The gene calls are TRBV6-5 and TRBJ1-5; TRBD1 agrees at 9 bases. This TCR was sampled from a young man in good health. Sequencing was carried out using naive CD4+ T cells sorted from blood. Stated subset: CD45RA+ positively selected. CDR3 in DNA: TGTGCCAGCAGCACAGGGGGCTATCAGCCCCAGCATTTT. Protein product: CASSTGGYQPQHF.